This entry lists 17 T cell receptor beta chains sequenced from one sample in a study of T cells of healthy individuals. A single record per CDR3 protein comes from TCRdb applying MiXCR to the 5' RACE reads. This table has nearly 100,000 distinct CDR3 sequences, 17% appearing once. These receptors originate from a human donor in good health.

This clonotype was detected only a few times. CDR3 nucleotide sequence: TGTGCCAGCGCCGGGTTCCCTCAGCAGTTCTTC. Its translation is CASAGFPQQFF. The rearrangement uses TRBV7-2 and TRBJ2-1; D call uncertain. Deletions cut 8 bases from V and 11 bases from J, with 13 bases between. This CDR3 is 11 amino acids long. CDR1 and CDR2 (germline): SGHTA, FQGNSA.

This chain links TRBV14 with TRBJ2-1, with D possibly TRBD2 on 6 matching bases. The CDR3 extends over 13 amino acids. Per germline, CDR1 SGHDN and CDR2 FVKESK. V was trimmed by 4 bases and J by 2 bases, leaving 6 bases between them. The CDR3 sequence: CASSPSAYNEQFF. DNA for the CDR3: TGTGCCAGCAGCCCTAGCGCCTACAATGAGCAGTTCTTC.

This clonotype was recorded a few times. The CDR3 DNA sequence: TGTGCCACCAGTGACGCTGACAGGGGGTATGAGACCCAGTACTTC. Translation: CATSDADRGYETQYF. The rearrangement links TRBV24-1 to TRBJ2-5, with 9 bases fitting TRBD1. The junction had 7 bases not matched to a gene; V was cut back by 4 bases and J by 5 bases. Germline CDR1 reads KGHDR; CDR2 reads SFDVKD. This CDR3 is built from 15 residues.

This clonotype was counted only a few times. V gene TRBV7-2 combines with J gene TRBJ2-7; the D is unclear. The V end was cut by 5 bases, the J end by 0 bases, with 17 bases between. The CDR3 runs 16 residues. The V gene's germline CDR1 is SGHTA and CDR2 FQGNSA. CDR3: CASSRDGVASSYEQYF. CDR3 sequence (DNA): TGTGCCAGCAGCCGTGATGGCGTCGCCAGCTCCTACGAGCAGTACTTC.

This clonotype was counted between two and nine times. The chain joins TRBV7-9 to TRBJ1-5, with D possibly TRBD1 on 5 matching bases. The CDR3 is made up of 15 amino acids. With 5 bases removed from V and 3 bases from J, the gap between germline ends came to 14 bases. Germline loops: CDR1 SEHNR, CDR2 FQNEAQ (reference sequence). The CDR3 DNA follows: TGTGCCAGCAGCCCCGTCGGGACGGACAATCAGCCCCAGCATTTT. It specifies CASSPVGTDNQPQHF.

A few counts support this clonotype. The chain is built from TRBV20-1 and TRBJ2-7; no firm D call. With 5 bases removed from V and 1 base from J, the gap between germline ends came to 12 bases. The CDR3 runs to 13 residues. The germline gives CDR1 DFQATT, CDR2 SNEGSKA (reference sequence). CDR3 sequence: CSASTGGSYEQYF. CDR3 coding DNA: TGCAGTGCTTCCACCGGCGGTTCCTACGAGCAGTACTTC.

The chain has TRBV7-9 and TRBJ2-7, with D possibly matching TRBD1 (6 bases). V was cut by 4 bases and J by 0 bases, with 13 bases left in between. The germline V gene has CDR1 SEHNR and CDR2 FQNEAQ (reference sequence). CDR3 length equals 15 residues. CDR3 sequence reads: CASSSRDIPSYEQYF. DNA for the CDR3: TGTGCCAGCAGCTCGAGGGACATACCCTCCTACGAGCAGTACTTC.

Many counts were recorded for this clonotype. This chain connects TRBV18 to TRBJ2-7, with 10 bases aligning to TRBD1. The CDR3 is 14 residues long. The V and J ends lost 2 bases and 4 bases, in that order; junction bases with no gene match: 2. CDR1 and CDR2 from the germline V gene are KGHSH and LQKENI. CDR3: CASSPVGQGYEQYF. For the CDR3, the DNA is TGTGCCAGCTCACCAGTGGGACAGGGGTACGAGCAGTACTTC.

The chain carries TRBV7-2 and TRBJ2-1, with D perhaps matching TRBD1 or TRBD2 (5 bases each). The V gene's germline CDR1 is SGHTA and CDR2 FQGNSA. This CDR3 is 14 amino acids long. V lost 5 bases to trimming and J lost 9 bases, with 17 bases between them. This CDR3 is CASSQFYGGGEQFF. The DNA of the CDR3 is TGTGCCAGCAGCCAGTTTTACGGTGGGGGTGAGCAGTTCTTC. The full variable domain, completed using reference TRBV7-2 and TRBJ2-1, is GAGVSQSPSNKVTEKGKDVELRCDPISGHTALYWYRQSLGQGLEFLIYFQGNSAPDKSGLPSDRFSAERTGGSVSTLTIQRTQQEDSAVYLCASSQFYGGGEQFFGPGTRLTVL.

This clonotype appeared many times. J is TRBJ1-5 and V is TRBV6-1, with D possibly matching TRBD1 (5 bases). The CDR3 spans 14 residues. Trimming left V 4 bases short and J 2 bases short, with 9 bases between. Germline CDR1 and CDR2: MNHNS and SASEGT. CDR3: CASSGGGGNQPQHF. As DNA, the CDR3 is TGTGCCAGCAGTGGGGGGGGGGGCAATCAGCCCCAGCATTTT.

The chain links TRBV7-9 to TRBJ2-2, with D tentatively TRBD1 (6 bases). In germline, CDR1 is SEHNR, CDR2 FQNEAQ (reference sequence). The CDR3 covers 16 residues. Trimming left V 5 bases short and J 0 bases short, with 13 bases between. CDR3 sequence: CASSQTGIPNTGELFF. The CDR3 DNA reads as TGTGCCAGCAGCCAAACAGGGATCCCGAACACCGGGGAGCTGTTTTTT.

This chain links TRBV4-1 with TRBJ2-7; D possibly matches TRBD1 or TRBD2 (6 bases each). V lost 0 bases and J lost 4, with 19 bases in between. CDR3 size: 17 residues. Germline CDR1 is MGHRA and CDR2 is YSYEKL. CDR3 nucleotide sequence: TGCGCCAGCAGCCAAGATGGACACCACCGGGGGCTGTACGAGCAGTACTTC. Protein product: CASSQDGHHRGLYEQYF.

Only a few counts were recorded for this clonotype. CDR3 nucleotides: TGTGCCAGCAGCTTTCCTGCGGGGGGAAGCACAGATACGCAGTATTTT. Its protein is CASSFPAGGSTDTQYF. The chain employs TRBV7-2 and TRBJ2-3; 8 positions match TRBD2. The germline V gene encodes CDR1 SGHTA and CDR2 FQGNSA. With 3 bases clipped from V and 0 bases from J, the junction kept 5 bases outside the gene matches. This CDR3 spans 16 amino acids.

V and J are TRBV7-6 and TRBJ2-7; tentatively, D is TRBD1 (5 bases). V lost 5 bases, J lost 4 bases, and 9 bases lay in between. This CDR3 contains 12 residues. Germline V gene data show CDR1 as SGHVS and CDR2 as FNYEAQ. The DNA for the CDR3 is TGTGCCAGCAGCCCGACAGATTACGAGCAGTACTTC. Translated: CASSPTDYEQYF. Looking up the rest from reference TRBV7-6 and TRBJ2-7 gives the full variable domain: GAGVSQSPRYKVTKRGQDVALRCDPISGHVSLYWYRQALGQGPEFLTYFNYEAQQDKSGLPNDRFSAERPEGSISTLTIQRTEQRDSAMYRCASSPTDYEQYFGPGTRLTVT.

V usage is TRBV19 and J usage is TRBJ2-5; no definite D call. TRBJ2-7 explains the end of the DNA better; the J call may be wrong. This CDR3 is 14 amino acids long. Germline V lookup: CDR1 LNHDA, CDR2 SQIVND (reference sequence). The CDR3 region is CASSIGGQTYEQYF. The DNA for the CDR3 is TGTGCCAGTAGTATAGGAGGCCAGACCTACGAGCAGTACTTC.

This clonotype has a handful of counts. This chain joins TRBV5-6 and TRBJ1-2; D uncertain. Germline loops: CDR1 SGHDT, CDR2 YYEEEE. V lost 0 bases to trimming and J lost 4 bases, with 4 bases between them. The CDR3 is 12 amino acids. CDR3 bases: TGTGCCAGCAGCTTGGCGGCCTATGGCTACACCTTC. This encodes CASSLAAYGYTF.

The chain employs TRBV3-1 and TRBJ2-1; a possible D gene is TRBD2 (6 bases). V was pared by 8 bases and J by 8 bases, with 22 bases between. Germline CDR1 and CDR2: LGHDT and YNNKEL (reference sequence). The CDR3 sequence is 15 residues long. DNA for the CDR3: TGTGCCAGCGGGAATCGGCGGGGAGGTGCTGATGAGCAGTTCTTC. Protein product: CASGNRRGGADEQFF.